The 3 T cell receptor beta chains reported below all come from one sample, sequenced in a study of T cell changes during pregnancy in multiple sclerosis. The data were produced by immunoSEQ multiplex PCR, yet TCRdb's version contains in-frame clones alone and is incomplete. Among around 130,000 clones, roughly 92% were seen once, and the ten largest hold 6.2%. Material: peripheral blood, obtained before pregnancy. The receptor set was obtained from a female donor with multiple sclerosis, enrolled in a pregnancy study.

This clone is a singleton in its sample. The rearrangement joins TRBV6-5 to TRBJ1-1; 7 bases line up with TRBD1. Germline CDR1 reads MNHEY; CDR2 reads SVGAGI. V lost 4 bases, J lost 3 bases, and 8 bases stayed unmatched. This CDR3 has 15 residues. CDR3 bases: TGTGCCAGCAGTTTGACAGGGCTGTTCGACACTGAAGCTTTCTTT. It encodes CASSLTGLFDTEAFF.

The chain recombines TRBV7-9 with TRBJ2-2, with D possibly TRBD2 on 7 matching bases. V lost 5 bases to trimming and J lost 3 bases, with 22 bases between them. The CDR3 has 18 amino acids. Germline V gene data show CDR1 as SEHNR and CDR2 as FQNEAQ (reference sequence). The CDR3 loop is CASSQLGGARYYTGELFF. DNA for the CDR3: TGTGCCAGCAGCCAGTTAGGGGGGGCCCGATACTACACCGGGGAGCTGTTTTTT.

The chain joins TRBV9 to TRBJ2-6, with 7 nucleotides matching TRBD2. The junction had 10 bases not matched to a gene; V was cut back by 4 bases and J by 0 bases. Germline V gene lookup returns CDR1 SGDLS and CDR2 YYNGEE. The CDR3 totals 18 residues. The DNA for the CDR3 is TGTGCCAGCAGCCCCCGGGCAGTAGCGGGCTCTGGGGCCAACGTCCTGACTTTC. Translating gives CASSPRAVAGSGANVLTF.